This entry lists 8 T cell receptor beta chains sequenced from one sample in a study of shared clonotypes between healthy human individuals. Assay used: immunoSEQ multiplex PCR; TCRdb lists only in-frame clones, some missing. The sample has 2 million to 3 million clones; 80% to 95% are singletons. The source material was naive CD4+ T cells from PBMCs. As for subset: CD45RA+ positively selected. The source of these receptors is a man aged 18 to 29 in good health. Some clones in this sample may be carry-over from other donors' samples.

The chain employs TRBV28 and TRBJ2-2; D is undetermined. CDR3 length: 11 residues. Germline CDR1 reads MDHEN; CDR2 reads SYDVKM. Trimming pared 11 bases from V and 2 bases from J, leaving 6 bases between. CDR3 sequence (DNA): TGTGCCGGTTCTAACACCGGGGAGCTGTTTTTT. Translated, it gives CAGSNTGELFF.

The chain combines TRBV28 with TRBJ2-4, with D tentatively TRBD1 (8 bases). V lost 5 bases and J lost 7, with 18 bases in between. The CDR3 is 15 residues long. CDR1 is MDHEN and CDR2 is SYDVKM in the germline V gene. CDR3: CASSTPGGQVNIQYF. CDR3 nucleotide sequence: TGTGCCAGCAGTACACCGGGGGGACAGGTTAACATTCAGTACTTC.

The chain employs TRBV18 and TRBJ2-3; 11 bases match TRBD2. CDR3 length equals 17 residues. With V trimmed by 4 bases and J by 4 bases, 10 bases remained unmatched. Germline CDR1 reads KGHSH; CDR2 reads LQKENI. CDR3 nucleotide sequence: TGTGCCAGCTCACTAGGCGCTAGCGGGAGGCCCCCAGATACGCAGTATTTT. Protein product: CASSLGASGRPPDTQYF.

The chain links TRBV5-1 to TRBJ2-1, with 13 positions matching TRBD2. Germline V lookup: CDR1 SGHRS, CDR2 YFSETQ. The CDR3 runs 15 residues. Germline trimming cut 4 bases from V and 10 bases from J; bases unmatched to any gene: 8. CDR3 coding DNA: TGCGCCAGCAGCAGATCCGGGACTAGCGGGGAAGAGCAGTTCTTC. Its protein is CASSRSGTSGEEQFF.

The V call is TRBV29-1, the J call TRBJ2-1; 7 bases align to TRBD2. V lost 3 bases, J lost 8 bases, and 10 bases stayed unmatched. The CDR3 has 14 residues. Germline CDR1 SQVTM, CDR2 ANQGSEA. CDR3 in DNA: TGCAGCGTTGACGCTAGCGGTGTTATGTATGAGCAGTTCTTC. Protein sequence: CSVDASGVMYEQFF.

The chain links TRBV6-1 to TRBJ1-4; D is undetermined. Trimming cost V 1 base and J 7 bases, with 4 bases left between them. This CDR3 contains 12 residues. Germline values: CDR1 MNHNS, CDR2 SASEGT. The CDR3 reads CASSEGVEKLFF. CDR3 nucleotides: TGTGCCAGCAGTGAAGGTGTTGAAAAACTGTTTTTT.

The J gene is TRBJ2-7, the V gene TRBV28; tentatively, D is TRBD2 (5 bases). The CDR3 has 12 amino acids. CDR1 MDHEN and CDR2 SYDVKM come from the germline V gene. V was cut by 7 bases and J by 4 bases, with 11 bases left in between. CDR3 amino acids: CASKPPGYEQYF. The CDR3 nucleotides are TGTGCCAGCAAACCCCCGGGGTACGAGCAGTACTTC.

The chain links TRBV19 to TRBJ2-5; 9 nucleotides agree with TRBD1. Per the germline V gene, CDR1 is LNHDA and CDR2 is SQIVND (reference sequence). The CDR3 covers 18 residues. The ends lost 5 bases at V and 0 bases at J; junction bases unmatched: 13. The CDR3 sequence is CASSAVLQGAGYQETQYF. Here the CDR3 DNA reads TGTGCCAGTAGTGCGGTACTACAGGGGGCAGGGTACCAAGAGACCCAGTACTTC.